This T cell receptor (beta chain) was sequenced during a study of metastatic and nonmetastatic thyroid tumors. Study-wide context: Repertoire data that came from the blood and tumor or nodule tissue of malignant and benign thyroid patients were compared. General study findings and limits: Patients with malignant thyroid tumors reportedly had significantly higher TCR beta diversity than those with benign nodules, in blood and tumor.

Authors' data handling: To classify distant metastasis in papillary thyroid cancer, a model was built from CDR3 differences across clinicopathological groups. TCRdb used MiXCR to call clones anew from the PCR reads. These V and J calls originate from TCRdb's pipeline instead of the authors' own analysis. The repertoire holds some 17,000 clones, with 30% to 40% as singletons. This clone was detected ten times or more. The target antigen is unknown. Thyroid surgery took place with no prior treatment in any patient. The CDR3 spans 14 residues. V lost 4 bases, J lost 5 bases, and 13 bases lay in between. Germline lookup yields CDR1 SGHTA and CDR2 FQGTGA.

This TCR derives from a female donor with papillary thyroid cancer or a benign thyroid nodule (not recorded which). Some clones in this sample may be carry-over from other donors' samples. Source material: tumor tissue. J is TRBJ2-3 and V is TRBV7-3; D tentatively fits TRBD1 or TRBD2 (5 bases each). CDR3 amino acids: CASSSTGHKDTQYF. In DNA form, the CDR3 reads TGTGCCAGCAGCTCTACGGGGCATAAAGATACGCAGTATTTT.